This entry lists 31 T cell receptor beta chains sequenced from one sample in a study of blood T cell repertoires in COVID-19. The table came from immunoSEQ multiplex PCR; TCRdb's copy has only in-frame clones and leaves some out. The table has roughly 73,000 clones, 85% to 90% seen once; the top ten hold approximately 10%. Material: peripheral blood. The receptor set was obtained from an elderly man with acute or convalescent COVID-19.

This clone has just a few counts. The V gene is TRBV30, the J gene TRBJ1-1, with D tentatively TRBD1 (5 bases). CDR1 and CDR2 (germline): GTSNPN, SVGIG (reference sequence). Trimming pared 3 bases from V and 0 bases from J, leaving 11 bases between. The CDR3 consists of 14 residues. For the CDR3, the DNA is TGTGCCTGGAGGATCTTGACAGTGAACACTGAAGCTTTCTTT. This sequence encodes CAWRILTVNTEAFF.

The chain joins TRBV6-5 to TRBJ1-1; D may be TRBD1 (5 bases). The CDR3 is 11 residues long. Trimming took off 8 bases at V and 1 base at J, with 5 bases between the two ends. The germline gives CDR1 MNHEY, CDR2 SVGAGI. This CDR3 reads CASQGNTEAFF. DNA of the CDR3: TGTGCCAGCCAGGGGAACACTGAAGCTTTCTTT.

This clone appeared once. The chain employs TRBV7-3 and TRBJ2-2; no reliable D call. This CDR3 contains 15 residues. Germline V gene lookup returns CDR1 SGHTA and CDR2 FQGTGA. Trimming stripped 4 bases from V and 4 bases from J, with 13 bases between. CDR3 nucleotides: TGTGCCAGCAGCTCCTCTCCTCGGTTCACCGGGGAGCTGTTTTTT. The encoded protein is CASSSSPRFTGELFF.

The chain recombines TRBV5-1 with TRBJ1-5, with 7 nucleotides matching TRBD1. Germline trimming cut 4 bases from V and 5 bases from J; bases unmatched to any gene: 6. Germline values: CDR1 SGHRS, CDR2 YFSETQ. The CDR3 has 14 residues. Written as DNA, the CDR3 is TGCGCCAGCAGCACCGGGCAGGGGGATCAGCCCCAGCATTTT. It encodes CASSTGQGDQPQHF.

The chain couples TRBV7-2 to TRBJ1-3; D call uncertain. The CDR3 runs 13 residues. CDR1 and CDR2 (germline): SGHTA, FQGNSA. V was trimmed by 5 bases and J by 0 bases, leaving 5 bases between them. The CDR3 DNA reads as TGTGCCAGCAGCCGGGTCTCTGGAAACACCATATATTTT. Translation gives CASSRVSGNTIYF.

The chain joins TRBV5-4 to TRBJ1-1, with D maybe TRBD1 (6 bases). The CDR3 consists of 13 residues. V was clipped by 4 bases and J by 1 base, with 8 bases between them. Germline V gene sequence: CDR1 SGHNT, CDR2 YYREEE (reference sequence). The CDR3 nucleotides are TGTGCCAGCAGCCGGGGACAGAACACTGAAGCTTTCTTT. Residues: CASSRGQNTEAFF. Drawing the rest from reference TRBV5-4 and TRBJ1-1, the complete variable domain is ETGVTQSPTHLIKTRGQQVTLRCSSQSGHNTVSWYQQALGQGPQFIFQYYREEENGRGNFPPRFSGLQFPNYSSELNVNALELDDSALYLCASSRGQNTEAFFGQGTRLTVV.

The chain couples TRBV5-1 to TRBJ1-4, with TRBD1 matching over 12 bases. This CDR3 spans 17 amino acids. Germline V gives CDR1 SGHRS, CDR2 YFSETQ. Trimming took 7 bases from V and 3 from J; bases not matched to a gene: 10. DNA of the CDR3: TGCGCCAGCGGGCCGGGACAGGGGGCGCTTGCTAATGAAAAACTGTTTTTT. It specifies CASGPGQGALANEKLFF.

This chain joins TRBV7-8 and TRBJ1-6; TRBD1 matches 9 bases. Germline loops: CDR1 SGHVS, CDR2 FQNEAQ. This CDR3 contains 16 residues. V was clipped by 6 bases and J by 7 bases; unmatched bases: 10. In nucleotides, the CDR3 is TGTGCCAGCAGTTTCATTGCCGGGACAGGGAATTCACCCCTCCACTTT. Its protein product is CASSFIAGTGNSPLHF.

CDR3 DNA: TGTGCCAGCAGCCAAATGTTTAGCGCGATATCACCCCTCCACTTT. Encoded protein: CASSQMFSAISPLHF. J is TRBJ1-6 and V is TRBV3-1 (or the pseudogene TRBV3-2), with no clear D. This CDR3 is built from 15 residues. Trimming cost V 2 bases and J 10 bases, with 15 bases left between them. Germline CDR1 and CDR2: LGHDT and YNNKEL (reference sequence).

The chain couples TRBV3-1 (or the pseudogene TRBV3-2) to TRBJ1-1; D possibly corresponds to TRBD1 (6 bases). The V gene's germline CDR1 is LGHDT and CDR2 YNNKEL (reference sequence). CDR3 length: 13 residues. V was cut by 6 bases and J by 5 bases, with 13 bases left in between. The CDR3 sequence: CASSSTGNTEAFF. CDR3 DNA sequence: TGTGCCAGCAGTTCAACAGGGAATACTGAAGCTTTCTTT.

The V gene is TRBV29-1, the J gene TRBJ1-2; TRBD1 matches at 8 bases. V lost 1 base, J lost 4 bases, and 5 bases stayed unmatched. This CDR3 is built from 14 residues. Germline V CDR1 and CDR2: SQVTM, ANQGSEA. The CDR3 is CSVEATGEAYGYTF. The CDR3 DNA sequence: TGCAGCGTTGAAGCGACAGGGGAGGCCTATGGCTACACCTTC.

The rearrangement links TRBV3-1 (or the pseudogene TRBV3-2) to TRBJ2-1; D possibly corresponds to TRBD1 (5 bases). CDR1 LGHDT and CDR2 YNNKEL come from the germline V gene (reference sequence). The V end was cut by 3 bases, the J end by 0 bases, with 12 bases between. The CDR3 extends over 16 amino acids. CDR3 sequence reads: CASSHSTDVSYNEQFF. The CDR3 nucleotides are TGTGCCAGCAGCCATTCGACAGACGTCTCCTACAATGAGCAGTTCTTC.

V and J are TRBV11-2 and TRBJ2-7, with a possible D match to TRBD2 (6 bases). The CDR3 loop spans 16 amino acids. The V and J ends lost 0 bases and 4 bases respectively, with 16 bases between them. CDR1 and CDR2 (germline): SGHAT, FQNNGV. The CDR3 DNA reads as TGTGCCAGCAGCTTAGAGCGGGACCCTACCTATTACGAGCAGTACTTC. Its translation: CASSLERDPTYYEQYF.

The chain combines TRBV6-2 or TRBV6-3 with TRBJ1-3; unclear D gene. Germline CDR1 is MNHEY and CDR2 is SVGEGT. Trimming left V 0 bases short and J 0 bases short, with 9 bases between. This CDR3 is built from 16 residues. CDR3 sequence: CASSYSILSSGNTIYF. For the CDR3, the DNA is TGTGCCAGCAGTTACTCGATACTTAGCTCTGGAAACACCATATATTTT.

This rearrangement joins TRBV11-2 to TRBJ2-7, with 7 bases fitting TRBD2. Germline trimming cut 1 base from V and 6 bases from J; bases unmatched to any gene: 9. Looked up from germline, CDR1 is SGHAT and CDR2 is FQNNGV. This CDR3 has 15 amino acids. CDR3 amino acids: CASSLAPGRWREQYF. In nucleotides, the CDR3 is TGTGCCAGCAGCTTAGCCCCCGGGAGGTGGCGCGAGCAGTACTTC.

This chain links TRBV24-1 with TRBJ2-3, with 10 nucleotides matching TRBD1. Germline V lookup: CDR1 KGHDR, CDR2 SFDVKD. Trimming took 4 bases from V and 0 from J; bases not matched to a gene: 12. The CDR3 loop spans 19 amino acids. For the CDR3, the DNA is TGTGCCACCAGTGACCCTCCCGGGACAGGGGACGGGAGCACAGATACGCAGTATTTT. Amino acids: CATSDPPGTGDGSTDTQYF.

The gene calls are TRBV11-2 and TRBJ1-4; D is perhaps TRBD1 (5 bases). The V end lost 5 bases, the J end lost 4 bases, and 8 bases lay between the germline ends. The germline CDR1 and CDR2 sequences are SGHAT and FQNNGV. This CDR3 spans 13 amino acids. In DNA, the CDR3 is TGTGCCAGCAGCCCCCAGGGTAATGAAAAACTGTTTTTT. Residues: CASSPQGNEKLFF.

The genes are TRBV27 and TRBJ1-1; D gene uncertain. The CDR3 is 13 amino acids. Germline V CDR1 and CDR2: MNHEY, SMNVEV (reference sequence). The germline V and J ends were trimmed by 8 bases and 0 bases, with 10 bases remaining between them. Written as DNA, the CDR3 is TGTGCCAGCTGGAGACGGATGAACACTGAAGCTTTCTTT. Translation gives CASWRRMNTEAFF.

The V call is TRBV27, the J call TRBJ2-5, with TRBD1 matching 12 bases. Per the germline V gene, CDR1 is MNHEY and CDR2 is SMNVEV (reference sequence). There are 18 residues in the CDR3. Germline trimming cut 0 bases from V and 4 bases from J; bases unmatched to any gene: 9. CDR3 DNA: TGTGCCAGCAGTTTATCGGGGACAGGGGGCGTCAGGGGAGAGACCCAGTACTTC. It codes for CASSLSGTGGVRGETQYF.

The chain links TRBV9 to TRBJ1-3, with 7 bases matching TRBD1. Germline-derived CDR1 and CDR2 are SGDLS and YYNGEE. The junction had 8 bases not matched to a gene; V was cut back by 4 bases and J by 4 bases. There are 15 residues in the CDR3. The DNA of the CDR3 is TGTGCCAGCAGCCCCGCGGAGGGGGCAGGAAACACCATATATTTT. It translates to CASSPAEGAGNTIYF.

V gene TRBV30 combines with J gene TRBJ2-7, with D possibly being TRBD2 (6 bases). Trimming pared 2 bases from V and 2 bases from J, leaving 16 bases between. Germline loops: CDR1 GTSNPN, CDR2 SVGIG (reference sequence). This CDR3 comprises 15 residues. CDR3 nucleotides: TGTGCCTGGAGTCTCTACCTGGCGGGGCCCTACGAGCAGTACTTC. Translated: CAWSLYLAGPYEQYF. Drawing the rest from reference TRBV30 and TRBJ2-7, the complete variable domain is SQTIHQWPATLVQPVGSPLSLECTVEGTSNPNLYWYRQAAGRGLQLLFYSVGIGQISSEVPQNLSASRPQDRQFILSSKKLLLSDSGFYLCAWSLYLAGPYEQYFGPGTRLTVT.

This chain uses TRBV4-1 with TRBJ1-1; 7 bases are a match to TRBD1. Germline V gene sequence: CDR1 MGHRA, CDR2 YSYEKL. The CDR3 is 17 amino acids. V trimming: 4 bases; J trimming: 1 base; junction bases outside the gene matches: 12. The CDR3: CASSPRDSAPSNTEAFF. CDR3 coding DNA: TGCGCCAGCAGCCCCCGGGACAGCGCTCCTTCGAACACTGAAGCTTTCTTT.

This rearrangement joins TRBV5-1 to TRBJ2-3; D call uncertain. V was shortened by 0 bases and J by 1 base, with 12 bases between the two germline ends. The CDR3 sequence is 16 residues long. The germline V gene has CDR1 SGHRS and CDR2 YFSETQ. Here the CDR3 reads CASSLGSGYGTDTQYF. The CDR3 nucleotides read TGCGCCAGCAGCTTGGGCTCGGGTTATGGCACAGATACGCAGTATTTT.

This clone was counted only a few times. V and J are TRBV7-9 and TRBJ1-4, with D possibly matching TRBD1 (5 bases). CDR1 SEHNR and CDR2 FQNEAQ come from the germline V gene (reference sequence). The CDR3 covers 16 residues. V lost 0 bases to trimming and J lost 4 bases, with 12 bases between them. The CDR3 loop reads CASSLASGGVNEKLFF. The CDR3 DNA follows: TGTGCCAGCAGCTTAGCCTCGGGGGGAGTTAATGAAAAACTGTTTTTT.

The chain employs TRBV6-1 and TRBJ2-6; 7 nucleotides agree with TRBD2. V gave up 7 bases and J gave up 0 bases; unmatched junction bases: 3. The CDR3 spans 15 residues. Germline V lookup: CDR1 MNHNS, CDR2 SASEGT. The DNA for the CDR3 is TGTGCCAGCATGGGGAGGGACTCTGGGGCCAACGTCCTGACTTTC. This encodes CASMGRDSGANVLTF.

V is TRBV2 and J is TRBJ2-7, with 9 bases that match TRBD2. CDR3 size: 14 residues. Germline V CDR1 and CDR2: SNHLY, FYNNEI. After removal of 6 bases from V and 3 bases from J, the junction contained 6 bases not matched to a gene. This CDR3 is CASSSGLAVYEQYF. DNA of the CDR3: TGTGCCAGCAGCTCGGGACTAGCTGTCTACGAGCAGTACTTC.

The gene calls are TRBV5-5 and TRBJ1-5; 7 bases are a match to TRBD1. The V segment lost 2 bases and the J segment 9 bases; nucleotides outside the gene matches: 14. The CDR3 has 16 residues. Germline V gives CDR1 SGHKS, CDR2 YYEKEE (reference sequence). The DNA of the CDR3 is TGTGCCAGCAGCTTTAGGGACAGAATTCCTGAAGGGCCCCAGCATTTT. This translates into CASSFRDRIPEGPQHF.

The chain couples TRBV20-1 to TRBJ1-5; 8 bases line up with TRBD1. The V gene end was trimmed by 3 bases and the J gene end by 0 bases; junction bases not matched to a gene: 7. The germline CDR1 and CDR2 sequences are DFQATT and SNEGSKA (reference sequence). CDR3 length: 16 amino acids. The CDR3 protein is CSASSDRAYSNQPQHF. In DNA, the CDR3 is TGCAGTGCTAGTTCGGACAGGGCTTATAGCAATCAGCCCCAGCATTTT.

This clone came up once. The V and J genes are TRBV3-1 (or the pseudogene TRBV3-2) and TRBJ1-2; the D is unclear. Looked up from germline, CDR1 is LGHDT and CDR2 is YNNKEL (reference sequence). The CDR3 contains 14 residues. Trimming removed 1 base at V and 3 bases at J, with 9 bases between. In DNA form, the CDR3 reads TGTGCCAGCAGCCAAGCGCAGATGGACTATGGCTACACCTTC. Protein product: CASSQAQMDYGYTF.

V is TRBV4-1 and J is TRBJ2-1; 12 bases match TRBD2. The germline V gene has CDR1 MGHRA and CDR2 YSYEKL. The CDR3 is 14 amino acids. Trimming removed 5 bases from V and 7 bases from J; junction bases left unmatched: 3. The CDR3 coding sequence is TGCGCCAGCAGCAAAACTAGCGGGAGGAATGAGCAGTTCTTC. Protein: CASSKTSGRNEQFF.

The chain couples TRBV4-1 to TRBJ2-7; a possible D gene is TRBD1 (5 bases). CDR1 and CDR2 (germline): MGHRA, YSYEKL. This CDR3 is 14 amino acids long. The V end was cut by 4 bases, the J end by 6 bases, with 16 bases between. The CDR3, as DNA: TGCGCCAGCAGCCCGCTAACAGGCCCCAGCGAGCAGTACTTC. Translating gives CASSPLTGPSEQYF.